Listed here is a single T cell receptor beta chain. Antigen specificity is unknown. Trimming took 6 bases from V and 5 from J; bases not matched to a gene: 7. Germline CDR1 reads MNHEY; CDR2 reads SVGAGI. This CDR3 has 15 amino acids. The sample is drawn from a study of T cell responses to AZD1222 COVID-19 vaccine. Study conclusions and caveats: After two AZD1222 doses, spike-specific TCR breadth and depth rose versus day 0. Repertoire sampling happened only post peak T cell response. Donors, mostly white British, included more females; clonal diversity was possibly underestimated. The number of AZD1222 recipients seropositive at baseline was only five or six.

Clones were sequenced by immunoSEQ multiplex PCR, and TCRdb holds only the in-frame ones, with some missing. This sample has about 140,000 clones, with about 90% found just once. The gene calls are TRBV6-5 and TRBJ1-6, with 7 bases identical to TRBD1. The receptor was isolated from an adult who received the MenACWY meningococcal vaccine as a control. Source: peripheral blood, taken 28 days after the second dose of the MenACWY control vaccine. The CDR3 coding sequence is TGTGCCAGCAGCTCGGGACAGCGAAATAATTCACCCCTCCACTTT. Translated, it gives CASSSGQRNNSPLHF.